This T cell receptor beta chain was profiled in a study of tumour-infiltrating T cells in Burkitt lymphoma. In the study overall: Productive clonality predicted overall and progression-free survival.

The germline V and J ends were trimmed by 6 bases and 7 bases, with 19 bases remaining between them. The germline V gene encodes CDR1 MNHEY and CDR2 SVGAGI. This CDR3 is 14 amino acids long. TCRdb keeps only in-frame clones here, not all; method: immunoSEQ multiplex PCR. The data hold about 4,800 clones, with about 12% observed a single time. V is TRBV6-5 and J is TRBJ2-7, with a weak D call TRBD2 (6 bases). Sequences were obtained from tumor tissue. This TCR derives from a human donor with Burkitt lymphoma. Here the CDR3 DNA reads TGTGCCAGCAGCCCCGGGGGTTACATCGGGGAGCAGTACTTC. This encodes CASSPGGYIGEQYF.